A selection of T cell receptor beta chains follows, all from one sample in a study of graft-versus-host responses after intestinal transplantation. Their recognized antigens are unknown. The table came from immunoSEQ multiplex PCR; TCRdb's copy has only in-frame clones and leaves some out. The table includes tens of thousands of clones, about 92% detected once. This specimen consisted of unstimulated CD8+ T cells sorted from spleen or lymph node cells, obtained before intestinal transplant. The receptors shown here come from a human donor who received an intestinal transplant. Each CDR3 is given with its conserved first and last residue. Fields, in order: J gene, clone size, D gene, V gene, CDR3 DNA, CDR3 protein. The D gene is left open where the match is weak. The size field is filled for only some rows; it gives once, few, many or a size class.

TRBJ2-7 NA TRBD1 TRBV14 TGTGCCAGCAGCACTCAGGGACAGGCGAGCTCCTACGAGCAGTACTTC CASSTQGQASSYEQYF
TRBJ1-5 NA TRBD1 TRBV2 TGTGCCAGCAGAGGACAGGGCCCGATCCGCGATCAGCCCCAGCATTTT CASRGQGPIRDQPQHF
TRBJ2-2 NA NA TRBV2 TGTGCCAGCAGTGAAGCGGGGGGCACCGGGGAGCTGTTTTTT CASSEAGGTGELFF
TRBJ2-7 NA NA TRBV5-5 TGTGCCAGCAGCCCCATCTCCTACGAGCAGTACTTC CASSPISYEQYF
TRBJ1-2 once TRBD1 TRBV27 TGTGCCAGCAGTTTAAGGGGACAGCCAGTTGTAGGCTACACCTTC CASSLRGQPVVGYTF
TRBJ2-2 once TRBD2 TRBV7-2 TGTGCCAGCAGCTTAGCGCTAACGGGGCAGGGAGGGAGCACCGGGGAGCTGTTTTTT CASSLALTGQGGSTGELFF
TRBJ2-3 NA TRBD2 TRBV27 TGTGCCAGCAGTTTATTGAGCGGGGTAACAGATACGCAGTATTTT CASSLLSGVTDTQYF
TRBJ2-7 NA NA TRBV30 TGTGCCTGGAGTGGTGGGGCCGCATTAACCTCTTACGAGCAGTACTTC CAWSGGAALTSYEQYF
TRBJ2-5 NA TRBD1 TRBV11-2 TGTGCCAGCAGCCCGTCGGGACAGGGGAAAGAGACCCAGTACTTC CASSPSGQGKETQYF
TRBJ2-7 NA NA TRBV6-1 TGTGCCACCGGGTTCACCTACGAGCAGTACTTC CATGFTYEQYF
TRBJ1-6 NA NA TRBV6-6 TGTGCCAGCAGTTACTCGAACAGTTATAATTCACCCCTCCACTTT CASSYSNSYNSPLHF
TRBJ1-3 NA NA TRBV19 TGTGCCAGCCGGGGGGCCGGGGCTGGAAACACCATATATTTT CASRGAGAGNTIYF
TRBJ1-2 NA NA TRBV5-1 TGCGCCAGCAGCCCACAGGGCTATGGCTACACCTTC CASSPQGYGYTF
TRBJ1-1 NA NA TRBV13 TGTGCCAGCAGCTTAGGTTTAGGTCAGGTCGTTATGAACACTGAAGCTTTCTTT CASSLGLGQVVMNTEAFF
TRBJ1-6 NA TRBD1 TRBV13 TGTGCCAGCAGTTACCTGGGACAGGGAGGTTCACCCCTCCACTTT CASSYLGQGGSPLHF
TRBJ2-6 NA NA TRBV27 TGTGCCAGCAGTTTCAACAGGGACCCTGACTCTGGGGCCAACGTCCTGACTTTC CASSFNRDPDSGANVLTF
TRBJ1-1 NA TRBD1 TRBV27 TGTGCCAGCAGTTTTAGGGGGCAACCAATGAACACTGAAGCTTTCTTT CASSFRGQPMNTEAFF
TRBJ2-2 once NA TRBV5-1 TGCGCCAGCAGCTTGGTCGGGGATAACACCGGGGAGCTGTTTTTT CASSLVGDNTGELFF
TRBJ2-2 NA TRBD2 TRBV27 TGTGCCAGCAGTCCCCTATCTCTAGCGGGGGGGCCCCCCCCCGGGGAGCTGTTTTTT CASSPLSLAGGPPPGELFF
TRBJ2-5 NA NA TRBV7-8 TGTGCCAGCAGCTCAGGGGGGCAGGGGCAAGAGACCCAGTACTTC CASSSGGQGQETQYF
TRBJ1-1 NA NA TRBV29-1 TGCAGCGTTGAAGCCCCAGGGGTGACCTCACCGGGTAACACTGAAGCTTTCTTT CSVEAPGVTSPGNTEAFF
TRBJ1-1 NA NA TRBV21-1 TGTGCCAGCAGCACCGCGAACAGGGGGAACACTGAAGCTTTCTTT CASSTANRGNTEAFF
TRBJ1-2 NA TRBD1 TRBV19 TGTGCCAGTAGTGTACTCAGGGGACAGGGCTTC CASSVLRGQGF
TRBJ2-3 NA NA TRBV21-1 TGTGCCAGCAGCAAATTTAGGTTAGCGGGGAGAAGCCCCACAGATACGCAGTATTTT CASSKFRLAGRSPTDTQYF
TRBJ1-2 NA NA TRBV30 TGTGCCTGGAGCGCGGGCCATTACTATGGCTACACCTTC CAWSAGHYYGYTF
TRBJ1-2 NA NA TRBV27 TGTGCCAGCAGTTTATCCGGAGCTAACTATGGCTACACCTTC CASSLSGANYGYTF
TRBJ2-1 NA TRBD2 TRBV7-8 TGTGCCAGCAGCTTAGTCGGGGGTCGTTTCTCGGGGGGAAGTCCTTACAATGAGCAGTTCTTC CASSLVGGRFSGGSPYNEQFF
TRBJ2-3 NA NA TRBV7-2 TGTGCCAGCAAAGGGGCGGAGTTCACAGATACGCAGTATTTT CASKGAEFTDTQYF
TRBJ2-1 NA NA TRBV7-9 TGTGCCAGCAGCTTAGTTCCACAATCCTACAATGAGCAGTTCTTC CASSLVPQSYNEQFF
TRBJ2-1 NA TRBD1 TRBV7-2 TGTGCCAGCAGCTCCTGGGGACAGGGCCACAATGAGCAGTTCTTC CASSSWGQGHNEQFF
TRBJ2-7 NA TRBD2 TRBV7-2 TGTGCCAGCAGCTTAAGCGCGGGGGGGCCGTACGAGCAGTACTTC CASSLSAGGPYEQYF
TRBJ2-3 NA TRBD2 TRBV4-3 TGCGCCAGCAGCCAAGATACGGTAGCGGGGGAGTTCACAGATACGCAGTATTTT CASSQDTVAGEFTDTQYF
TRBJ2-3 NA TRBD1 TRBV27 TGTGCCAGCAGTGCCGAGACAGGGGCAGATACGCAGTATTTT CASSAETGADTQYF
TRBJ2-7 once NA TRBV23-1 TGCGCCAGCAGTCGACGGGATAGCTCCTACGAGCAGTACTTC CASSRRDSSYEQYF
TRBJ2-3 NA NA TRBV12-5 TGTGCTAGTGGTTTGGGTGAGGCAGATACGCAGTATTTT CASGLGEADTQYF
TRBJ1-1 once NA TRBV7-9 TGTGCCAGCTTTCAGGGGTTCAACACTGAAGCTTTCTTT CASFQGFNTEAFF
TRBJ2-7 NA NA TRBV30 TGTGCCTGGAGCCCTAACGCGGGCTACGAGCAGTACTTC CAWSPNAGYEQYF
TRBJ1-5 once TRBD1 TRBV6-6 TGTGCCAGCAGCCTCGGGACAGCCTTTAATCAGCCCCAGCATTTT CASSLGTAFNQPQHF
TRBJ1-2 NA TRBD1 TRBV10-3 TGTGCCATCAGAGGGACAGGGGGGGCCTATGGCTACACCTTC CAIRGTGGAYGYTF
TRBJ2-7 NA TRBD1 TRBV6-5 TGTGCCAGCAGGACACAGGGGGGCGAGCAGTACTTC CASRTQGGEQYF
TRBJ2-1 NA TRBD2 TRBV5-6 TGTGCCAGCAGCTTGACAATGGGACTAGCGGCTGATGAGCAGTTCTTC CASSLTMGLAADEQFF
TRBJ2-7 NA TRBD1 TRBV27 TGTGCCAGCAGTTTTCGGAGGACAGGGGCTTCCTACGAGCAGTACTTC CASSFRRTGASYEQYF
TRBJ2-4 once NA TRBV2 TGTGCCAGCAGTGATTTCGCGGCGGGGTTAGCCAAAAACATTCAGTACTTC CASSDFAAGLAKNIQYF